This paragraph covers one TCR beta chain sequence. Participants had their cohort set by participant-reported clinical history. The recovered donors of Cohort 3 showed two negative PCRs, clearance, or symptom resolution. This sample was taken from a study of blood T cell repertoires in COVID-19. This CDR3 spans 16 amino acids. The germline CDR1 and CDR2 sequences are SNHLY and FYNNEI. The V gene lost 8 bases and the J gene lost 2 bases, with 20 bases spanning the gap. Original processing methods: Reference gene primer amplification gave nucleated cell count estimates. Only in-frame clones appear in the TCRdb table, and some are missing; sequencing was by immunoSEQ multiplex PCR. The V and J calls and the clone size are those of that table, but D and trimming were determined from the DNA. The sample has approximately 320,000 clones; 90% are singletons.

The chain joins TRBV2 to TRBJ2-3, with D possibly TRBD1 on 7 matching bases. The sequencing sample was made of PBMCs or T cells enriched from blood (not recorded which). The clonotype comes from a man between 60 and 70 years old who had recovered from COVID-19. The CDR3: CASGGDRDSVTDTQYF. The CDR3 DNA reads TGTGCCAGCGGAGGGGATCGGGACAGTGTCACAGATACGCAGTATTTT.